The sequence of this TCR beta chain was determined in a study of CD8 T cells in Susac syndrome. Random hexamers were used to reverse transcribe about 0.5 to 1 ug of RNA. The immunoSEQ assay covered 54 Vbeta and 13 Jbeta segments for CDR3. TCRdb re-analysed the immunoSEQ multiplex PCR reads in MiXCR, keeping a single row per CDR3 protein. This sample carries more than 120,000 distinct CDR3 sequences, approximately 94% of them seen once, and the ten largest clones take 0.084%. It was healthy donors who served as the controls, matched for age and sex. Negative isolation yielded the CD8+ and CD4+ T cells, while FACS enriched the TEMRA cells. Germline V gene sequence: CDR1 MNHEY, CDR2 SMNVEV (reference sequence). V lost 11 bases and J lost 0, with 12 bases in between. The CDR3 is 13 residues long.

The clonotype was recovered from a human donor in good health. Sequenced: CD4+ T cells from PBMCs. The chain joins TRBV27 to TRBJ2-3; D uncertain. In DNA form, the CDR3 reads TGTGCCGCACTGCCCCCTAGCACAGATACGCAGTATTTT. Residues: CAALPPSTDTQYF.